This record covers a single T cell receptor beta chain. Germline V CDR1 and CDR2: LNHDA, SQIVND (reference sequence). V was pared by 5 bases and J by 8 bases, with 7 bases of the junction left unmatched. The CDR3 consists of 15 residues. The source of the sample is a study of cytomegalovirus exposure and HLA in healthy donors. Using immunoSEQ multiplex PCR, the repertoire was profiled, and TCRdb retains in-frame clones only, with some absent. Of some 140,000 clones detected, about 88% appear once; the ten largest clones hold under 25%. The sample taken for sequencing was PBMCs. The clonotype comes from a man younger than 30 in good health and CMV-seropositive. The chain links TRBV19 to TRBJ1-4; TRBD1 agrees at 11 bases. CDR3 bases: TGTGCCAGTAGTTCCTGGGGACAGGGGGTAGAAAAACTGTTTTTT. Translation gives CASSSWGQGVEKLFF. The full variable domain, rest sourced from reference TRBV19 and TRBJ1-4, is DGGITQSPKYLFRKEGQNVTLSCEQNLNHDAMYWYRQDPGQGLRLIYYSQIVNDFQKGDIAEGYSVSREKKESFPLTVTSAQKNPTAFYLCASSSWGQGVEKLFFGSGTQLSVL.